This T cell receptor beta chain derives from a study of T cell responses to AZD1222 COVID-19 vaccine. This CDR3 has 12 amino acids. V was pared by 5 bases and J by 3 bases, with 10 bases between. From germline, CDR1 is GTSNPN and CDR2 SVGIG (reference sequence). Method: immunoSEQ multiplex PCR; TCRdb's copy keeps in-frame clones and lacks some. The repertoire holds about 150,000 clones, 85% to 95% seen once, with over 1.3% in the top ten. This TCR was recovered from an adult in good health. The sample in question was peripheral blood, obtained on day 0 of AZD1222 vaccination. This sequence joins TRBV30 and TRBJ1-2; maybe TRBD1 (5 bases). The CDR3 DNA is TGTGCCTGGGCAGGGATTGACTATGGCTACACCTTC. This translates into CAWAGIDYGYTF.